This is a list of T cell receptor beta chains from one sample in a study of shared clonotypes between healthy human individuals. Generated by immunoSEQ multiplex PCR, the TCRdb table keeps only in-frame clones and is missing some. The sample holds some 1.5 million clones, 95% to 99% seen once. The sample consisted of naive CD4+ T cells sorted from blood. Receptors originate from a man aged 30-40 years in good health. The conserved cysteine and the conserved F or W are not part of the CDR3 here.

TRBJ2-3 | TRBV5-6 | ASTPSPAFTDTQY
TRBJ2-7 | TRBV7-6 | ASSLAPGQDYEQY
TRBJ2-5 | TRBV5-5 | ASSLAGVSQETQY
TRBJ1-1 | TRBV28 | ASSLNVVAF
TRBJ2-7 | TRBV28 | ASSPGASGSLTYEQY
TRBJ2-7 | TRBV6-1 | ASKKGLTEQY
TRBJ2-1 | TRBV5-1 | ASSLWTSGMRENEQF
TRBJ2-1 | TRBV5-4 | ASSPGSYNEQF
TRBJ1-1 | TRBV4-1 | ASSHVGAEAF
TRBJ2-5 | TRBV2 | ASSDPGQTY
TRBJ2-1 | TRBV9 | ASSESGNSYNEQF
TRBJ2-1 | TRBV10-2 | ASSERGGDNEQF
TRBJ2-7 | TRBV21-1 | ASSPDPGQSYEQY
TRBJ1-3 | TRBV18 | ASSPEGSFGNTIY
TRBJ2-7 | TRBV11-2 | ASSRRGYEQY
TRBJ1-3 | TRBV30 | AWSTGGVSH
TRBJ1-2 | TRBV7-9 | ASFVGTSSYGYT
TRBJ2-5 | TRBV7-7 | ASSFTSGNQEAQY
TRBJ2-3 | TRBV11-2 | ASSARRGRLQY
TRBJ1-1 | TRBV5-4 | ASSLEWASSNTEAF
TRBJ2-3 | TRBV10-2 | ASSLITDTQY
TRBJ2-1 | TRBV5-5 | ATNAWVLSYNEQF
TRBJ1-1 | TRBV5-1 | ASSSEQFLENTEAF
TRBJ2-1 | TRBV28 | ASRYLGGRVDYNEQF
TRBJ1-3 | TRBV29-1 | SAGSAGFFGNTIY
TRBJ2-2 | TRBV9 | ASSAGLAGELF
TRBJ2-7 | TRBV11-2 | ASSFPWGRTHYEQY